A single sample is the source of the 9 T cell receptor beta chains below, sequenced in a study of blood T cell repertoires in COVID-19. TCRdb's table, derived via immunoSEQ multiplex PCR, lists solely in-frame clones and lacks some. This repertoire shows more than 65,000 clones, roughly 87% found once; its top ten account for approximately 14%. The specimen sequenced was peripheral blood. These TCRs come from a woman aged 80 or older with acute or convalescent COVID-19.

The V gene is TRBV2, the J gene TRBJ2-3; D is unclear. CDR1 is SNHLY, CDR2 FYNNEI, per germline. The CDR3 sequence is 13 residues long. Trimming removed 7 bases at V and 0 bases at J, with 8 bases between. The CDR3 bases are TGTGCCAGCATTGGCGGTAGCACAGATACGCAGTATTTT. It yields the protein CASIGGSTDTQYF. Full variable domain (missing parts from reference TRBV2 and TRBJ2-3): EPEVTQTPSHQVTQMGQEVILRCVPISNHLYFYWYRQILGQKVEFLVSFYNNEISEKSEIFDDQFSVERPDGSNFTLKIRSTKLEDSAMYFCASIGGSTDTQYFGPGTRLTVL.

This clone came up a few times. The chain joins TRBV5-5 to TRBJ1-2; the D gene is possibly TRBD1 (5 bases). This CDR3 has 12 amino acids. Germline values: CDR1 SGHKS, CDR2 YYEKEE (reference sequence). V was shortened by 4 bases and J by 8 bases, with 12 bases between the two germline ends. CDR3: CASSIQVYGYTF. The CDR3 DNA sequence: TGTGCCAGCAGCATACAGGTTTACGGCTACACCTTC.

This clone was picked up one time. This chain joins TRBV2 and TRBJ1-2, with 8 nucleotides matching TRBD1. The CDR3 length is 13 residues. J was trimmed by 6 bases and V by 9 bases; bases with no gene match: 9. Germline-derived CDR1 and CDR2 are SNHLY and FYNNEI. CDR3 amino acids: CASRDRIINGYTF. In DNA, the CDR3 is TGTGCCAGTAGGGACAGGATAATTAATGGCTACACCTTC.

This sequence joins TRBV14 and TRBJ1-2; D uncertain. V lost 0 bases and J 2 bases, leaving 7 bases between the germline ends. The germline V gene encodes CDR1 SGHDN and CDR2 FVKESK. The CDR3 is made up of 14 amino acids. CDR3 in DNA: TGTGCCAGCAGCCAAGATCTTCAGAACTATGGCTACACCTTC. Translation: CASSQDLQNYGYTF.

This chain uses TRBV5-4 with TRBJ2-2; 13 bases align to TRBD2. The CDR3 runs to 17 residues. Germline V gene data show CDR1 as SGHNT and CDR2 as YYREEE (reference sequence). The V and J ends lost 5 bases and 5 bases, in that order; junction bases with no gene match: 9. CDR3 DNA sequence: TGTGCCAGCAGTTCGGGACTAGCGGGATTAGGAACCGGGGAGCTGTTTTTT. It translates to CASSSGLAGLGTGELFF. The variable domain in full, completed from reference TRBV5-4 and TRBJ2-2, reads ETGVTQSPTHLIKTRGQQVTLRCSSQSGHNTVSWYQQALGQGPQFIFQYYREEENGRGNFPPRFSGLQFPNYSSELNVNALELDDSALYLCASSSGLAGLGTGELFFGEGSRLTVL.

The chain combines TRBV11-3 with TRBJ1-6; D might be TRBD1 (6 bases). This CDR3 is 13 amino acids long. The ends were cut back, 5 bases at V and 8 bases at J, with 10 bases in the middle. Germline assignment: CDR1 SGHNT and CDR2 YENEEA. The CDR3 protein is CASSRGGDSPLHF. The CDR3 bases are TGTGCCAGCAGCCGCGGGGGCGATTCACCCCTCCACTTT.

The chain uses TRBV7-6 and TRBJ2-7; 11 bases map to TRBD2. The germline gives CDR1 SGHVS, CDR2 FNYEAQ. V was pared by 2 bases and J by 7 bases, with 7 bases of the junction left unmatched. The length of the CDR3 is 15 residues. The CDR3 sequence: CASSLSLAGGKEQYF. In nucleotides, the CDR3 is TGTGCCAGCAGCTTAAGTTTAGCGGGAGGGAAAGAGCAGTACTTC.

The chain links TRBV6-2 or TRBV6-3 to TRBJ2-1; maybe TRBD1 (6 bases). Germline CDR1 MNHEY, CDR2 SVGEGT. V lost 3 bases and J 8 bases, leaving 8 bases between the germline ends. The CDR3 totals 12 residues. The CDR3 reads CASSYEGDEQFF. The CDR3 DNA reads TGTGCCAGCAGTTATGAGGGGGATGAGCAGTTCTTC.

V usage is TRBV29-1 and J usage is TRBJ2-7; 13 positions match TRBD2. V was clipped by 7 bases and J by 2 bases; unmatched bases: 5. The CDR3 extends over 14 amino acids. The germline gives CDR1 SQVTM, CDR2 ANQGSEA. CDR3 residues: CSAKGLAGAYEQYF. The CDR3 bases are TGCAGCGCCAAAGGACTAGCGGGAGCCTACGAGCAGTACTTC.